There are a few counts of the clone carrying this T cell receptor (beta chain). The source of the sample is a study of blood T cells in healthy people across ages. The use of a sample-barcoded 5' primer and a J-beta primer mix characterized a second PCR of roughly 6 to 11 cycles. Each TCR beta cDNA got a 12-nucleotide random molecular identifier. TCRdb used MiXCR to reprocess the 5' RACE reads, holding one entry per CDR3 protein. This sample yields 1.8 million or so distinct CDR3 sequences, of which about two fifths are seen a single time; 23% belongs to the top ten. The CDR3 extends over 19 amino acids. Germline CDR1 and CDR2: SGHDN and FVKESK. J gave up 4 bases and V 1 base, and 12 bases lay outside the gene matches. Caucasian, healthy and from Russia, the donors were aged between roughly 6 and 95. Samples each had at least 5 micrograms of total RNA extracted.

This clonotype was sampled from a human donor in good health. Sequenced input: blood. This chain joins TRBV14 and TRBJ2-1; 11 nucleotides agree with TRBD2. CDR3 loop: CASSQGGSSGGYLYNEQFF. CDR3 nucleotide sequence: TGTGCCAGCAGCCAAGGGGGGTCTAGCGGGGGGTACCTATACAATGAGCAGTTCTTC.